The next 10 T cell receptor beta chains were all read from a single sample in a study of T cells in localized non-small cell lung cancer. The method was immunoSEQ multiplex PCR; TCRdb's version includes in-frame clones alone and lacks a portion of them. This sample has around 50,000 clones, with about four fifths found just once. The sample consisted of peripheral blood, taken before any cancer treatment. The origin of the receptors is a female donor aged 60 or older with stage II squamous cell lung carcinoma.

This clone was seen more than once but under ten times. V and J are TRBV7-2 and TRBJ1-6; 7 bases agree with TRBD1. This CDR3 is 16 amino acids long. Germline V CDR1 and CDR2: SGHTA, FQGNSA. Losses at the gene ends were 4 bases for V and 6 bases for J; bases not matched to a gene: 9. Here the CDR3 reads CASSSTTGRSNSPLHF. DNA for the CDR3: TGTGCCAGCAGCTCTACGACAGGGAGATCTAATTCACCCCTCCACTTT.

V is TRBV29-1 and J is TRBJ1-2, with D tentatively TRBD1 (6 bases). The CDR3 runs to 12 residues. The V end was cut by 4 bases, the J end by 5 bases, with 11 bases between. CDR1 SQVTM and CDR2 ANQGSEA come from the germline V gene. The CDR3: CSVVKGGYGYTF. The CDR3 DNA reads TGCAGCGTTGTGAAGGGGGGGTATGGCTACACCTTC.

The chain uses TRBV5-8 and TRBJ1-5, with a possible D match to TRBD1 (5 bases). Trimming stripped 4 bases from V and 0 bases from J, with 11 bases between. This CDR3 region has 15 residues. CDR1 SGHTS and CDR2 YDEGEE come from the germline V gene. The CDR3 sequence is CASSQGVNSNQPQHF. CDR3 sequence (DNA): TGTGCCAGCAGCCAAGGGGTTAATAGCAATCAGCCCCAGCATTTT.

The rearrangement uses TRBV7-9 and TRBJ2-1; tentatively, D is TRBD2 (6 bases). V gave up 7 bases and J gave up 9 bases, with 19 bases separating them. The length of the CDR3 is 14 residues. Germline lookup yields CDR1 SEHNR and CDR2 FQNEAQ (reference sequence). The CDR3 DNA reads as TGTGCCAGCAAGAGAGGCGGGGCATCTATTGAGCAGTTCTTC. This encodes CASKRGGASIEQFF. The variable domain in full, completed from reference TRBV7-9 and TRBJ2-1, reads DTGVSQNPRHKITKRGQNVTFRCDPISEHNRLYWYRQTLGQGPEFLTYFQNEAQLEKSRLLSDRFSAERPKGSFSTLEIQRTEQGDSAMYLCASKRGGASIEQFFGPGTRLTVL.

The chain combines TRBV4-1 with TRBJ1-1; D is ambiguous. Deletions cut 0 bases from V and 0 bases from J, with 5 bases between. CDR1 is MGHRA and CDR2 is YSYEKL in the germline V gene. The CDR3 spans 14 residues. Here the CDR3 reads CASSQDSLNTEAFF. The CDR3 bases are TGCGCCAGCAGCCAAGATAGCCTGAACACTGAAGCTTTCTTT.

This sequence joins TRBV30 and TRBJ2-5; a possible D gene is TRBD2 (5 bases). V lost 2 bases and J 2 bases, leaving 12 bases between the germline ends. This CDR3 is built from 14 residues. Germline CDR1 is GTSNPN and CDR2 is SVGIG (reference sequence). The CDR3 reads CAWSPGLPQETQYF. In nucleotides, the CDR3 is TGTGCCTGGAGTCCCGGACTCCCGCAAGAGACCCAGTACTTC.

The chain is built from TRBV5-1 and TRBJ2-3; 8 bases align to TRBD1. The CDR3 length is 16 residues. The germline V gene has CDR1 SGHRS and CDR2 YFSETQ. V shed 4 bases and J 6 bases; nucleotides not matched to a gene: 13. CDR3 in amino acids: CASSRRRQGLEDTQYF. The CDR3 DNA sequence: TGCGCCAGCAGCCGAAGACGACAGGGGTTAGAGGATACGCAGTATTTT. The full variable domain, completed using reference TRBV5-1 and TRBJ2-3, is KAGVTQTPRYLIKTRGQQVTLSCSPISGHRSVSWYQQTPGQGLQFLFEYFSETQRNKGNFPGRFSGRQFSNSRSEMNVSTLELGDSALYLCASSRRRQGLEDTQYFGPGTRLTVL.

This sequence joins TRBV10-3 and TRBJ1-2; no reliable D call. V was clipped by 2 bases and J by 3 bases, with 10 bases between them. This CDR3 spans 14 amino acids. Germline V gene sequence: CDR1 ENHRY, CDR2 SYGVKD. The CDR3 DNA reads TGTGCCATCAGTGAGGGAAGAGCGGACTATGGCTACACCTTC. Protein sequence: CAISEGRADYGYTF.

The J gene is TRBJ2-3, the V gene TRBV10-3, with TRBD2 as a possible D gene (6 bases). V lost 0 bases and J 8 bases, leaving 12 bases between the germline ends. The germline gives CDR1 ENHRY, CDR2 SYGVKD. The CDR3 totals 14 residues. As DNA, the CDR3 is TGTGCCATCAGTGAGTCCTCGCGGGGTGGTACGCAGTATTTT. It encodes CAISESSRGGTQYF.

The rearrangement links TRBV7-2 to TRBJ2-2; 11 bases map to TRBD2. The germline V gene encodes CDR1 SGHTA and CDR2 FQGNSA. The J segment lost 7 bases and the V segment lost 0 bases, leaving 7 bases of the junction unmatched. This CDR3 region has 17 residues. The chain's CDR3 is CASSLASGGVKSGELFF. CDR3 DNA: TGTGCCAGCAGCTTAGCTAGCGGGGGGGTTAAAAGCGGGGAGCTGTTTTTT. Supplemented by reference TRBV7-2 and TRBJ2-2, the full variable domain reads GAGVSQSPSNKVTEKGKDVELRCDPISGHTALYWYRQSLGQGLEFLIYFQGNSAPDKSGLPSDRFSAERTGGSVSTLTIQRTQQEDSAVYLCASSLASGGVKSGELFFGEGSRLTVL.